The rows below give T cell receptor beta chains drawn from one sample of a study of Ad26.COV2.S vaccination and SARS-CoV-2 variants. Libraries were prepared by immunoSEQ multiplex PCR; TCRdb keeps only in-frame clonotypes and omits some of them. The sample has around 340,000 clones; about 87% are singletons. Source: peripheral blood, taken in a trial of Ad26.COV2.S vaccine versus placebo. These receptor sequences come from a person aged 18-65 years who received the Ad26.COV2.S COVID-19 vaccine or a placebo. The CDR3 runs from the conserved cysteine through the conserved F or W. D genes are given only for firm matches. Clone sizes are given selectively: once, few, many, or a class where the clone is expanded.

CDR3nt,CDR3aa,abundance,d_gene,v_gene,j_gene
TGTGCCAGCAGCGTAGGTCGGCAGCAAAACACTGAAGCTTTCTTT,CASSVGRQQNTEAFF,NA,NA,TRBV9,TRBJ1-1
TGCGCCAGCAGCTCCGACGGGACTACTGATGAGCAGTTCTTC,CASSSDGTTDEQFF,NA,TRBD2,TRBV5-1,TRBJ2-1
TGTGCCAGCAGCCCCCCGATCAGCTCCTACAATGAGCAGTTCTTC,CASSPPISSYNEQFF,NA,NA,TRBV5-4,TRBJ2-1
TGTGCCAGCAGCAAGCGTGCCGGTAGCAATCAGCCCCAGCATTTT,CASSKRAGSNQPQHF,NA,NA,TRBV7-2,TRBJ1-5
TGTGCCAGCAGCCCGGGGCCGACAGACCCCAATTCACCCCTCCACTTT,CASSPGPTDPNSPLHF,NA,NA,TRBV5-4,TRBJ1-6
TGCGCCAGCAGCTTGGAAGGGATAGCTAACTATGGCTACACCTTC,CASSLEGIANYGYTF,NA,NA,TRBV5-1,TRBJ1-2
TGTGCCAGCAGTACTGACAGGACCTACTATGGCTACACCTTC,CASSTDRTYYGYTF,NA,NA,TRBV2,TRBJ1-2
TGTGCCAGCAGCCATGACAGTAACTATGGCTACACCTTC,CASSHDSNYGYTF,NA,NA,TRBV7-2,TRBJ1-2
TGTGCCAGCAGTCCAGACAGGGGGCAGTTGACAGATACGCAGTATTTT,CASSPDRGQLTDTQYF,once,TRBD1,TRBV27,TRBJ2-3
TGTGCCAGCAGTGAAGGACAGGGGAACACTGAAGCTTTCTTT,CASSEGQGNTEAFF,NA,TRBD1,TRBV2,TRBJ1-1
TGTGCCAGCAGCTCCTCGTGGGGGTCCGGGGGTGTAAAAACTGAAGCTTTCTTT,CASSSSWGSGGVKTEAFF,NA,NA,TRBV13,TRBJ1-1
TGTGCCAGCAGCCAATATCTCGGGACAGGGGGCTCAATTGGCGAATGGGAGCAGTACTTC,CASSQYLGTGGSIGEWEQYF,NA,TRBD1,TRBV14,TRBJ2-7
TGTGCCAGCAGCTCGCGGGCAAACTCACCCCTCCACTTT,CASSSRANSPLHF,NA,NA,TRBV6-5,TRBJ1-6
TGTGCCAGCAGCCCCAATAACTATGGCTACACCTTC,CASSPNNYGYTF,NA,NA,TRBV7-6,TRBJ1-2
TGTGCCTGGACTCCCCCACCTGTGACCTATAATTCACCCCTCCACTTT,CAWTPPPVTYNSPLHF,NA,NA,TRBV30,TRBJ1-6
TGTGCCAGCAGTTACTCCCGGGACACCACTGAAGCTTTCTTT,CASSYSRDTTEAFF,NA,NA,TRBV6-6,TRBJ1-1
TGTGCCAGCAGCCAAGATTGGACCGGCTACACCTTC,CASSQDWTGYTF,NA,NA,TRBV3-1/TRBV3-2,TRBJ1-2
TGCGCCAGCAGCAAACATCGACTAGCGGGAGTTTCGTACGAGCAGTACTTC,CASSKHRLAGVSYEQYF,NA,TRBD2,TRBV4-3,TRBJ2-7